This T cell receptor beta chain derives from a study of CD8+ T cells in alopecia areata. The CDR3 sequence is 15 residues long. Looked up from germline, CDR1 is MNHEY and CDR2 is SMNVEV (reference sequence). With 3 bases clipped from V and 9 bases from J, the junction kept 11 bases outside the gene matches. Study-level points and caveats: Under tofacitinib, numerous expanded lesional clonotypes remained detectable in scalp and blood. Scalp sample sequencing also detects resident alphabeta T cells of normal skin.

Sequencing templates came from extracted RNA that was reverse transcribed into cDNA. The protocol was immunoSEQ multiplex PCR, while the TCRdb copy is restricted to in-frame clones and leaves out a portion. The table shows about 140,000 clones, with roughly 82% occurring only once. Comments on this clone: Its target is not known.

This sample's treatment: oral pan-JAK inhibitor, 5-10 mg twice daily. Alopecia areata patients provided lesional scalp punch biopsies and peripheral blood, both collected for the study. This sample comprised CD8+ T cells sorted from blood, obtained at week 4, from a patient treated with tofacitinib. This receptor was taken from a human donor with alopecia areata. The gene calls are TRBV27 and TRBJ2-3; 8 bases align to TRBD2. The CDR3, as DNA: TGTGCCAGCAGTTTCGGGAGGGATCGTGCCGTGACGCAGTATTTT. This gives the protein CASSFGRDRAVTQYF.